These 20 T cell receptor beta chains share one sample of origin, sequenced in a study of control samples from healthy donors and cancer patients. Here immunoSEQ multiplex PCR was the method, and the copy in TCRdb shows in-frame clones only, minus some. The data contain more than 150,000 clones, about 93% of them singletons. The sample consisted of blood. Source of these receptors: a man aged 50 to 60 in good health.

In its sample, this clone was seen once. This chain's CDR3 is CSASYRGAGANVLTF. For the CDR3, the DNA is TGCAGTGCTAGTTACAGGGGGGCGGGGGCCAACGTCCTGACTTTC. The genes are TRBV20-1 and TRBJ2-6; 8 bases are shared with TRBD1. The CDR3 covers 15 residues. Per the germline V gene, CDR1 is DFQATT and CDR2 is SNEGSKA (reference sequence). Losses at the gene ends were 3 bases for V and 4 bases for J; bases not matched to a gene: 5.

This sequence joins TRBV15 and TRBJ1-5; 10 nucleotides match TRBD1. This CDR3 is built from 17 residues. Germline V CDR1 and CDR2: LNHNV, YYDKDF (reference sequence). V lost 1 base, J lost 6 bases, and 9 bases stayed unmatched. CDR3 sequence: CATSRGEGQGTRQPQHF. The DNA for the CDR3 is TGTGCCACCAGCAGAGGGGAGGGACAGGGGACGCGTCAGCCCCAGCATTTT.

This clone is a singleton in its sample. The J gene is TRBJ2-6, the V gene TRBV25-1; 9 nucleotides line up with TRBD1. With V trimmed by 4 bases and J by 2 bases, 9 bases remained unmatched. The CDR3 length is 18 residues. Germline-derived CDR1 and CDR2 are MGHDK and SYGVNS. The CDR3 coding sequence is TGTGCCAGCAGTGGAGCACAGGGGGCAACGGCTGGGGCCAACGTCCTGACTTTC. Its protein product is CASSGAQGATAGANVLTF.

Regarding this clone: The sample carries other DNA sequences with the same CDR3. The chain is built from TRBV5-1 and TRBJ1-5; D uncertain. Trimming removed 0 bases at V and 0 bases at J, with 7 bases between. CDR3 length equals 15 residues. Germline V gene lookup returns CDR1 SGHRS and CDR2 YFSETQ. DNA of the CDR3: TGCGCCAGCAGCTTGGAGGGTAATAGCAATCAGCCCCAGCATTTT. Amino acid sequence: CASSLEGNSNQPQHF.

The chain combines TRBV6-1 with TRBJ1-5; D unclear. Trimming shortened V by 3 bases and J by 9 bases, and 21 bases separated the two germline ends. Germline CDR1 reads MNHNS; CDR2 reads SASEGT. This CDR3 has 16 residues. The CDR3 sequence is CASSDSGRSTSGPQHF. In nucleotides, the CDR3 is TGTGCCAGCAGTGATTCTGGCAGAAGCACCTCGGGGCCCCAGCATTTT.

The rearrangement links TRBV6-2 or TRBV6-3 to TRBJ1-5; D perhaps matches TRBD1 (5 bases). The V end was cut by 2 bases, the J end by 7 bases, with 9 bases between. The CDR3 runs 13 residues. CDR1 and CDR2 from the germline V gene are MNHEY and SVGEGT. CDR3 residues: CASSYPGRQPQHF. The CDR3, as DNA: TGTGCCAGCAGTTACCCAGGGAGGCAGCCCCAGCATTTT.

The V and J genes are TRBV6-6 and TRBJ1-5; D possibly corresponds to TRBD1 (5 bases). Per germline, CDR1 MNHNY and CDR2 SVGAGI (reference sequence). This CDR3 spans 14 amino acids. Trimming pared 7 bases from V and 4 bases from J, leaving 14 bases between. The CDR3 DNA reads as TGTGCCAGCATGATTGGGGACGGGAATCAGCCCCAGCATTTT. Its protein is CASMIGDGNQPQHF.

The chain is built from TRBV9 and TRBJ2-7; 8 bases fit TRBD2. The CDR3 is made up of 13 amino acids. Looked up from germline, CDR1 is SGDLS and CDR2 is YYNGEE. The V and J ends lost 4 bases and 4 bases, in that order; junction bases with no gene match: 4. CDR3 sequence: CASSPRGGYEQYF. The CDR3 nucleotides read TGTGCCAGCAGCCCCCGGGGGGGATACGAGCAGTACTTC.

The chain's CDR3 is CASSPGTLPYTF. The CDR3 nucleotides are TGTGCCAGCAGTCCAGGGACTCTGCCCTACACCTTC. The chain has TRBV27 and TRBJ1-2, with D perhaps matching TRBD1 (5 bases). Germline V gene data show CDR1 as MNHEY and CDR2 as SMNVEV (reference sequence). V was pared by 5 bases and J by 10 bases, with 14 bases between. The CDR3 is 12 residues long.

This rearrangement joins TRBV18 to TRBJ2-5; TRBD2 aligns across 10 bases. The V gene end was trimmed by 3 bases and the J gene end by 5 bases; junction bases not matched to a gene: 3. From germline, CDR1 is KGHSH and CDR2 LQKENI. The CDR3 totals 14 residues. The CDR3 is CASSPGLASETQYF. The CDR3 DNA reads TGTGCCAGCTCACCGGGACTAGCGTCGGAGACCCAGTACTTC.

V and J are TRBV3-1 (or the pseudogene TRBV3-2) and TRBJ2-7, with 10 positions matching TRBD1. Losses at the gene ends were 4 bases for V and 2 bases for J; bases not matched to a gene: 11. Per the germline V gene, CDR1 is LGHDT and CDR2 is YNNKEL (reference sequence). CDR3 length: 17 residues. The CDR3: CASSPGTGDGATYEQYF. As DNA, the CDR3 is TGTGCCAGCAGCCCCGGGACAGGGGATGGAGCAACCTACGAGCAGTACTTC.

V usage is TRBV18 and J usage is TRBJ2-1, with D possibly being TRBD2 (5 bases). This CDR3 is 15 amino acids long. Germline V lookup: CDR1 KGHSH, CDR2 LQKENI. The germline V and J ends were trimmed by 6 bases and 2 bases, with 14 bases remaining between them. The CDR3 DNA follows: TGTGCCAGCTCGGGTCCGGGAACCGCCTACAATGAGCAGTTCTTC. It is translated as CASSGPGTAYNEQFF. Full variable domain (outside the CDR3, taken from reference TRBV18 and TRBJ2-1): NAGVMQNPRHLVRRRGQEARLRCSPMKGHSHVYWYRQLPEEGLKFMVYLQKENIIDESGMPKERFSAEFPKEGPSILRIQQVVRGDSAAYFCASSGPGTAYNEQFFGPGTRLTVL.

The genes are TRBV3-1 (or the pseudogene TRBV3-2) and TRBJ1-2; 8 positions match TRBD1. The CDR3 is 13 amino acids. After removal of 4 bases from V and 8 bases from J, the junction contained 6 bases not matched to a gene. Germline V gives CDR1 LGHDT, CDR2 YNNKEL (reference sequence). The CDR3: CASSPRTGSGYTF. In DNA form, the CDR3 reads TGTGCCAGCAGCCCCCGGACAGGGTCCGGCTACACCTTC.

V gene TRBV7-3 combines with J gene TRBJ2-2, with a possible D match to TRBD1 (6 bases). Germline lookup yields CDR1 SGHTA and CDR2 FQGTGA. The CDR3 is 15 residues long. V shed 7 bases and J shed 2 bases, with 14 bases lying between them. The CDR3: CASNQTGENTGELFF. CDR3 coding DNA: TGTGCCAGCAACCAGACAGGAGAAAACACCGGGGAGCTGTTTTTT.

This chain links TRBV28 with TRBJ1-2; 8 bases are a match to TRBD1. Germline V gives CDR1 MDHEN, CDR2 SYDVKM. The CDR3 consists of 14 residues. The trim removed 5 bases at V and 8 bases at J, leaving 10 bases unmatched. The CDR3 loop reads CASSGIQGAGGYTF. The CDR3 DNA is TGTGCCAGCAGTGGAATCCAGGGGGCAGGAGGCTACACCTTC.

The J gene is TRBJ1-1, the V gene TRBV18; no definite D call. Germline CDR1 and CDR2: KGHSH and LQKENI. The CDR3 is 12 residues long. Trimming took 2 bases from V and 6 from J, leaving 7 bases between them. The chain's CDR3 is CASSPGRAEAFF. CDR3 nucleotides: TGTGCCAGCTCACCAGGTCGGGCTGAAGCTTTCTTT.

The J gene is TRBJ2-3, the V gene TRBV2; no definite D call. This CDR3 is 10 amino acids long. V gave up 6 bases and J gave up 6 bases, with 4 bases separating them. CDR1 and CDR2 (germline): SNHLY, FYNNEI. CDR3 loop: CASRDDTQYF. The CDR3 region has the DNA TGTGCCAGCAGGGATGATACGCAGTATTTT.

The V and J genes are TRBV5-4 and TRBJ2-5; 8 nucleotides agree with TRBD1. The V gene's germline CDR1 is SGHNT and CDR2 YYREEE (reference sequence). The CDR3 loop spans 15 amino acids. V trimming: 2 bases; J trimming: 4 bases; junction bases outside the gene matches: 7. The chain's CDR3 is CASSFGQGPAETQYF. The CDR3 nucleotides are TGTGCCAGCAGCTTTGGACAGGGCCCCGCAGAGACCCAGTACTTC.

The chain couples TRBV27 to TRBJ1-5, with D possibly being TRBD1 (5 bases). The length of the CDR3 is 14 residues. The V end was cut by 2 bases, the J end by 6 bases, with 11 bases between. Germline V gives CDR1 MNHEY, CDR2 SMNVEV (reference sequence). CDR3 DNA: TGTGCCAGCAGTTTAAGGCCAGACAGTCAGCCCCAGCATTTT. Encoded protein: CASSLRPDSQPQHF.

V gene TRBV2 combines with J gene TRBJ2-7; 8 bases match TRBD2. J gave up 2 bases and V 2 bases, and 5 bases lay outside the gene matches. The CDR3 spans 15 residues. Germline CDR1 reads SNHLY; CDR2 reads FYNNEI. CDR3 protein: CASSELVAGTYEQYF. CDR3 coding DNA: TGTGCCAGCAGTGAACTGGTAGCGGGGACCTACGAGCAGTACTTC.